One T cell receptor beta chain is described in this entry. This record belongs to a study of OX40 agonist ivuxolimab in advanced cancers. Study overall: The group had a mean age of approximately 60 years, ranged from 23 to 79, and was around 82% male.

Assay used: immunoSEQ multiplex PCR; TCRdb lists only in-frame clones, some missing. The sample shows 65,000 to 80,000 clones, roughly 91% of them seen only once. V lost 6 bases and J lost 4, with 15 bases in between. CDR3 length: 14 residues. The source was CD4+ or CD8+ T cells sorted from blood, collected in a trial of the OX40 agonist ivuxolimab. The TCR sequence derives from an adult with an advanced solid tumor such as melanoma, head and neck, liver or kidney cancer. This chain links TRBV23-1 with TRBJ1-1, with TRBD1 as a possible D gene (6 bases). TRBV23-1 is flagged as an ORF with uncertain function. CDR3 sequence: CASRRGRGGTEAFF. The CDR3 nucleotides read TGCGCCAGCAGACGCGGGCGAGGGGGCACTGAAGCTTTCTTT.